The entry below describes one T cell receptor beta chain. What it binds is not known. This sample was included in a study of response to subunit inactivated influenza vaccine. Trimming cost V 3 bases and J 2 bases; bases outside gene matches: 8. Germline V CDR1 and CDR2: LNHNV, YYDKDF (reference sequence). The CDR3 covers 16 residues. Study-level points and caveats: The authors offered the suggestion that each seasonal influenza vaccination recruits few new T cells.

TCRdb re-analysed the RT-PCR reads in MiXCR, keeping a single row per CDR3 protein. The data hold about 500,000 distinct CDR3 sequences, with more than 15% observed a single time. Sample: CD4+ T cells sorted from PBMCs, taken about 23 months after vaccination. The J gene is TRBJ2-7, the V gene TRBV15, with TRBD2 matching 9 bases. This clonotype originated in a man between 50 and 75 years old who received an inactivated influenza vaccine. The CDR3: CATSRLAGRSPYEQYF. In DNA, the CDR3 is TGTGCCACCAGCAGGCTAGCGGGAAGGAGTCCCTACGAGCAGTACTTC. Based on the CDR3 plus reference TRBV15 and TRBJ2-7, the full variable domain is DAMVIQNPRYQVTQFGKPVTLSCSQTLNHNVMYWYQQKSSQAPKLLFHYYDKDFNNEADTPDNFQSRRPNTSFCFLDIRSPGLGDTAMYLCATSRLAGRSPYEQYFGPGTRLTVT.